The source of this T cell receptor (beta chain) is a study of blood T cell repertoires in COVID-19 (dated by TCRdb to the early 2020s). A note on the overall study: The collaborator samples originated in the United States, Italy and Spain and spanned the acute and convalescent phases of COVID-19. The prospective study material was composed of cDNA or gDNA derived from T cells, B-cell-depleted T cells, or PBMCs. Subjects who had been exposed to COVID-19, were actively infected with it, or had recovered from it provided the deeply sampled blood TCRbeta repertoires that made up the dataset. The repertoires were made available in a free public database intended to serve as a resource for research on the immune response to SARS-CoV-2. Samples were obtained from the ongoing ImmuneRACE study (first 160 participants) and from some 1,200 subjects provided by 6 global collaborators. A de-identified subject ID, COVID-19 status, age in years and sex were almost always included in the sample metadata. HLA class I and class II types, where available, came from metadata supplied by the sample provider rather than from assay-based typing.

TCRbeta CDR3 regions were amplified from genomic DNA by means of the immunoSEQ Assay, a bias-controlled multiplex PCR. The published analysis was carried out like this. The number of nucleated cells in each sample was estimated from the amplification of reference gene primers within the assay. To quantify the absolute abundance of each unique TCRbeta CDR3 rearrangement, sequence reads were collapsed and filtered. Productive Simpson clonality was computed per sample as the square root of Simpson's diversity index over productive rearrangements. TCRdb provides this immuneACCESS table in a form limited to in-frame rearrangements. Some clones are lacking; in checked studies, under half of them reflect an unresolved V gene, and why the rest are absent is not known. D and trimming come from the DNA, and the V and J calls and clone size come from that table. For this sample the table gives over 450,000 clones, of which approximately 89% were detected only once. The ten largest clones take up around 0.92% of the sample.

Worth noting for this clone: Its antigen has not been determined. Base quality data are lacking; no much larger clone is found one base away.

V is pared back by 7 bases and J by 0 bases, with 9 bases lying between the germline termini. The CDR3 has 13 amino acids, counting the end cysteine and phenylalanine. Solely the CDR3 DNA is kept, with 39 bases framed from the first base. The germline V gene supplies CDR1 MNHEY and CDR2 SVGAGI. Study-wide findings and limitations: The quantity of clinical and demographic metadata differed by source and by participant and was supplied without curation.

In Seattle, one collaborating source enrolled patients while the infection was active and tracked those patients longitudinally over the course of disease. The collaborating institutions used their own protocols to collect whole blood in K2EDTA tubes. Collaborator samples were shipped for TCRbeta analysis as frozen whole blood, isolated PBMCs, or DNA extracted from either sample type. Sequencing input: peripheral blood. The receptor was isolated from a man aged 18 to 35 with COVID-19, enrolled during active disease. This chain joins TRBV6-5 to TRBJ1-2, with the identity of the D gene unclear. The CDR3 loop reads CASNVPANYGYTF. In nucleotide form, the sequence is TGTGCCAGCAACGTACCAGCTAACTATGGCTACACCTTC.